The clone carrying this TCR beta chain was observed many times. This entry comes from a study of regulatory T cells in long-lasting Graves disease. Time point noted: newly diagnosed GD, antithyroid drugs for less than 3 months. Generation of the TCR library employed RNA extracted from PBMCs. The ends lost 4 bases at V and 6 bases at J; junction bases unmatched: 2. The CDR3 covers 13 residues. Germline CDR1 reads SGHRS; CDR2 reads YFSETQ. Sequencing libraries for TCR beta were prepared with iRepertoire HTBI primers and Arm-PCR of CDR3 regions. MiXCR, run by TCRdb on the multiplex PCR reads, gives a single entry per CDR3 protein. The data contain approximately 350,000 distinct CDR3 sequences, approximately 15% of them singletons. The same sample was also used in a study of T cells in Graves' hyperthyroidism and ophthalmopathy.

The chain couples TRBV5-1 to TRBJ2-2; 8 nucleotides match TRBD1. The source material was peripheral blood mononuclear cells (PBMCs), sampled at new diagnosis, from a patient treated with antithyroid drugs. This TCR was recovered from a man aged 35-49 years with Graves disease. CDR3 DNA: TGCGCCAGCAGCACACAGGGGGCCGGGGAGCTGTTTTTT. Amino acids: CASSTQGAGELFF.